This T cell receptor beta chain was obtained from a study of blood T cells in healthy people across ages. V gave up 0 bases and J gave up 4 bases, with 16 bases separating them. From germline, CDR1 is LGHDT and CDR2 YNNKEL (reference sequence). The CDR3 loop spans 18 amino acids. Total RNA extraction produced at least 5 micrograms (per sample) for the study. This clonotype was observed a few times. A sample-barcoded 5' primer and a J-beta primer mix were used in a second PCR of roughly 6 to 11 cycles. Every individual sample yielded 2.5 million or more paired-end reads (each containing CDR3). TCRdb itself ran the 5' RACE reads through MiXCR, one entry per CDR3 protein. The sample has roughly 1.6 million distinct CDR3 sequences, about 31% seen once; the top ten hold 11%.

Sequencing input: blood. The receptor's source is a woman younger than 45 in good health. The gene calls are TRBV3-1 and TRBJ2-6; perhaps TRBD1 as D (6 bases). CDR3 coding DNA: TGTGCCAGCAGCCAAGAAAGAACAGGGCTACGGGGGGCCAACGTCCTGACTTTC. The encoded protein is CASSQERTGLRGANVLTF. Full variable domain (outside the CDR3, taken from reference TRBV3-1 and TRBJ2-6): DTAVSQTPKYLVTQMGNDKSIKCEQNLGHDTMYWYKQDSKKFLKIMFSYNNKELIINETVPNRFSPKSPDKAHLNLHINSLELGDSAVYFCASSQERTGLRGANVLTFGAGSRLTVL.